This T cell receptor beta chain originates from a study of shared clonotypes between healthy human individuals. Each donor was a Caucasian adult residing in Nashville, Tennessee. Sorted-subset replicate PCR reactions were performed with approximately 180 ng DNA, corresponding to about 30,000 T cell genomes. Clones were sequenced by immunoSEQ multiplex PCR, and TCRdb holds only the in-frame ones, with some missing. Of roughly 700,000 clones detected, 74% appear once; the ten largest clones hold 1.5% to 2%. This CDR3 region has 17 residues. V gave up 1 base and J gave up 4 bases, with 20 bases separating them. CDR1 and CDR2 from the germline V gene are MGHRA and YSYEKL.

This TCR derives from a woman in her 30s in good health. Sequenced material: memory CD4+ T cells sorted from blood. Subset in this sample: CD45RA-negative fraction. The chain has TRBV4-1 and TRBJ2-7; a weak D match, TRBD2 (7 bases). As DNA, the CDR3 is TGCGCCAGCAGCCAAGCCGGAGTGAGCGGGACAATATACGAGCAGTACTTC. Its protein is CASSQAGVSGTIYEQYF.